These 5 T cell receptor beta chains share one sample of origin, sequenced in a study of cytomegalovirus exposure and HLA in healthy donors. The primer mix had 60 Vbeta and 13 Jbeta primers. Sequencing used immunoSEQ multiplex PCR; TCRdb keeps in-frame clones, though not all of them. The sample consists of approximately 150,000 clones, roughly 80% of them appearing once. The sample taken for sequencing was PBMCs. The receptors derive from a human donor in good health.

This clone occurred a few times. The rearrangement uses TRBV4-3 and TRBJ2-5; maybe TRBD1 (5 bases). Germline lookup yields CDR1 LGHNA and CDR2 YSLEER. Trimming cost V 0 bases and J 10 bases, with 18 bases left between them. This CDR3 is built from 15 residues. The DNA of the CDR3 is TGCGCCAGCAGCCAAGATTATAGGACATCCCTCGGCCAGTACTTC. It translates to CASSQDYRTSLGQYF.

The chain carries TRBV5-1 and TRBJ2-3, with D perhaps TRBD2 (6 bases). V was pared by 4 bases and J by 0 bases, with 15 bases between. This CDR3 has 16 residues. Germline values: CDR1 SGHRS, CDR2 YFSETQ. The DNA of the CDR3 is TGCGCCAGCAGCGTGATAGCGGCCATTAGCACAGATACGCAGTATTTT. This gives the protein CASSVIAAISTDTQYF.

The V gene is TRBV20-1, the J gene TRBJ2-1; no definite D call. Germline V gene lookup returns CDR1 DFQATT and CDR2 SNEGSKA (reference sequence). V was pared by 3 bases and J by 10 bases, with 10 bases between. The CDR3 runs to 11 residues. DNA of the CDR3: TGCAGTGCTAGTGAGGCCCCGGAGCAGTTCTTC. Protein: CSASEAPEQFF.

The chain recombines TRBV5-6 with TRBJ2-5, with D maybe TRBD2 (5 bases). V was clipped by 4 bases and J by 3 bases, with 10 bases between them. In germline, CDR1 is SGHDT, CDR2 YYEEEE. This CDR3 comprises 13 residues. The CDR3 coding sequence is TGTGCCAGCAGCCCCCTGAGGGAAGAGACCCAGTACTTC. The encoded protein is CASSPLREETQYF.

CDR3 sequence (DNA): TGTGCCAGCAGCAGAGGGAGGGACGAGCAGTACTTC. As protein: CASSRGRDEQYF. The chain carries TRBV6-5 and TRBJ2-7; 7 bases are a match to TRBD2. CDR3 length: 12 amino acids. V lost 6 bases, J lost 5 bases, and 4 bases stayed unmatched. The germline V gene encodes CDR1 MNHEY and CDR2 SVGAGI.